The 15 T cell receptor beta chains below were found in one sample sequenced in a study of cytomegalovirus exposure and HLA in healthy donors. TCRdb's copy holds only in-frame clones and misses some; the assay was immunoSEQ multiplex PCR. The sample has nearly 110,000 clones; about 88% are singletons. Source material: PBMCs. The receptors stem from a woman between 18 and 29 years old in good health and CMV-seropositive.

This clone was recorded only once. The rearrangement joins TRBV27 to TRBJ2-3; 14 positions agree with TRBD2. The CDR3 loop spans 18 amino acids. Trimming at V came to 3 bases and at J to 2 bases, leaving 7 bases not matched to a gene. Germline CDR1 reads MNHEY; CDR2 reads SMNVEV (reference sequence). The CDR3 loop reads CASSFHPGLAGDTDTQYF. The CDR3 coding sequence is TGTGCCAGCAGTTTTCACCCGGGACTAGCGGGGGACACAGATACGCAGTATTTT.

This clone showed up just a few times. Within the sample, other DNA sequences also encode this same CDR3. This chain uses TRBV5-5 with TRBJ2-3, with D possibly being TRBD1 (6 bases). The CDR3 loop spans 16 amino acids. The germline V gene has CDR1 SGHKS and CDR2 YYEKEE (reference sequence). Between the trimmed V and J ends, which lost 0 bases and 0 bases, there was a span of 11 bases. This CDR3 is CASSLVGGASTDTQYF. In DNA, the CDR3 is TGTGCCAGCAGCTTGGTAGGGGGTGCTAGCACAGATACGCAGTATTTT.

This rearrangement joins TRBV28 to TRBJ1-2, with 7 bases lining up with TRBD1. The V and J ends lost 6 bases and 3 bases, in that order; junction bases with no gene match: 13. Looked up from germline, CDR1 is MDHEN and CDR2 is SYDVKM. The CDR3 contains 16 residues. The CDR3 bases are TGTGCCAGCAGACTACGGGACAGCTTTCTTCACTATGGCTACACCTTC. Its protein product is CASRLRDSFLHYGYTF.

This chain connects TRBV19 to TRBJ1-5, with D possibly being TRBD1 (5 bases). Germline V gene lookup returns CDR1 LNHDA and CDR2 SQIVND (reference sequence). The CDR3 extends over 14 amino acids. The germline V and J ends were trimmed by 9 bases and 3 bases, with 15 bases remaining between them. The CDR3 nucleotides read TGTGCCAGCTCCAGGCAGGGTGACAATCAGCCCCAGCATTTT. It yields the protein CASSRQGDNQPQHF.

The rearrangement joins TRBV18 to TRBJ2-3; TRBD1 is a possible D gene (7 bases). Deletions cut 5 bases from V and 6 bases from J, with 21 bases between. CDR3 size: 16 residues. Germline V gene lookup returns CDR1 KGHSH and CDR2 LQKENI. In DNA, the CDR3 is TGTGCCAGCTCAGCGGGAATCCAGGGGGGCCTGGATACGCAGTATTTT. Its protein product is CASSAGIQGGLDTQYF.

This clone was seen more than once but under ten times. The chain links TRBV2 to TRBJ1-2; D is uncertain. The V gene lost 5 bases and the J gene lost 5 bases, with 15 bases spanning the gap. The CDR3 covers 14 residues. Germline V gene sequence: CDR1 SNHLY, CDR2 FYNNEI. CDR3 residues: CASSKGRVEYGYTF. The CDR3 DNA is TGTGCCAGCAGTAAAGGGAGGGTTGAATATGGCTACACCTTC.

The gene calls are TRBV27 and TRBJ1-1; 9 bases align to TRBD1. The J segment lost 10 bases and the V segment lost 4 bases, leaving 13 bases of the junction unmatched. Germline V lookup: CDR1 MNHEY, CDR2 SMNVEV (reference sequence). The CDR3 extends over 15 amino acids. The CDR3 protein is CASSSNRDRAFGAFF. For the CDR3, the DNA is TGTGCCAGCAGTTCAAACCGGGACAGGGCGTTTGGAGCTTTCTTT.

The chain joins TRBV6-1 to TRBJ1-2, with D tentatively TRBD1 (5 bases). Germline V gene data show CDR1 as MNHNS and CDR2 as SASEGT. The CDR3 length is 14 residues. With 7 bases removed from V and 4 bases from J, the gap between germline ends came to 16 bases. In DNA form, the CDR3 reads TGTGCCAGCAACCTTGGGGCAGCCAGCTATGGCTACACCTTC. This codes for CASNLGAASYGYTF.

The CDR3 nucleotides read TGTGCCAGCAGCCAAGATTCCCCCCGACTGGAGACCCAGTACTTC. This sequence encodes CASSQDSPRLETQYF. The chain combines TRBV14 with TRBJ2-5; D gene ambiguous. Deletions cut 0 bases from V and 5 bases from J, with 13 bases between. This CDR3 contains 15 residues. Per the germline V gene, CDR1 is SGHDN and CDR2 is FVKESK.

The genes are TRBV28 and TRBJ2-7, with D maybe TRBD1 (5 bases). The V gene's germline CDR1 is MDHEN and CDR2 SYDVKM. V lost 5 bases and J 2 bases, leaving 19 bases between the germline ends. The CDR3 covers 16 residues. The CDR3 spells CASSGAAPVAPYEQYF. CDR3 DNA: TGTGCCAGCAGTGGGGCGGCGCCCGTGGCCCCCTACGAGCAGTACTTC.

This clone was counted only a few times. This rearrangement joins TRBV19 to TRBJ1-6; 7 nucleotides agree with TRBD1. There are 15 residues in the CDR3. The trim removed 5 bases at V and 0 bases at J, leaving 1 base unmatched. Germline V gives CDR1 LNHDA, CDR2 SQIVND (reference sequence). As DNA, the CDR3 is TGTGCCAGTAGTGGACAGGCCTCCTATAATTCACCCCTCCACTTT. Amino acids: CASSGQASYNSPLHF.

The V and J genes are TRBV6-1 and TRBJ1-2, with unresolved D. Per germline, CDR1 MNHNS and CDR2 SASEGT. The V and J ends lost 3 bases and 2 bases respectively, with 7 bases between them. The CDR3 extends over 13 amino acids. As DNA, the CDR3 is TGTGCCAGCAGTGACGTACAGAACTATGGCTACACCTTC. It specifies CASSDVQNYGYTF.

The chain has TRBV10-1 and TRBJ2-1, with D perhaps matching TRBD2 (7 bases). V was clipped by 3 bases and J by 15 bases, with 12 bases between them. The CDR3 runs 11 residues. Germline CDR1 WNHNN, CDR2 SYGVQD (reference sequence). CDR3 DNA sequence: TGCGCCAGCAGTGATTCGGGGGGCGCGTTCTTC. As protein: CASSDSGGAFF.

This chain uses TRBV27 with TRBJ2-6; the D gene is possibly TRBD2 (6 bases). Between the trimmed V and J ends, which lost 6 bases and 4 bases, there was a span of 10 bases. This CDR3 is built from 14 residues. The germline V gene has CDR1 MNHEY and CDR2 SMNVEV (reference sequence). The CDR3 reads CASRRGSGANVLTF. CDR3 coding DNA: TGTGCCAGCAGGCGGGGATCCGGGGCCAACGTCCTGACTTTC. The variable domain in full, with the rest retrieved from reference TRBV27 and TRBJ2-6, is EAQVTQNPRYLITVTGKKLTVTCSQNMNHEYMSWYRQDPGLGLRQIYYSMNVEVTDKGDVPEGYKVSRKEKRNFPLILESPSPNQTSLYFCASRRGSGANVLTFGAGSRLTVL.

This clone occurred a few times. The gene calls are TRBV6-5 and TRBJ1-2; TRBD1 matches 7 bases. Germline V gives CDR1 MNHEY, CDR2 SVGAGI. V trimming: 6 bases; J trimming: 3 bases; junction bases outside the gene matches: 4. The CDR3 is made up of 13 amino acids. CDR3 in DNA: TGTGCCAGCAGCCCTACAGGGGACTATGGCTACACCTTC. Translation gives CASSPTGDYGYTF.